This TCR beta chain was profiled in a study of Ad26.COV2.S vaccination and SARS-CoV-2 variants. Treatment specified: 15 to 20 received Ad26.COV2.S at low or high dose, single or two shots; about 5 received placebo; per-sample allocation not given. After the first vaccine or placebo injection, samples were drawn on day 63. Measured with immunoSEQ multiplex PCR; TCRdb has only the in-frame clones, and not every one. The sample consists of a few hundred thousand clones, roughly 84% of them appearing once. This sample comprised peripheral blood, obtained in a trial of Ad26.COV2.S vaccine versus placebo. The sequence derives from a person aged 18-60 years who received the Ad26.COV2.S COVID-19 vaccine or a placebo.

The CDR3 sequence: CASRVQGSGDYEQYF. CDR3 nucleotides: TGTGCCAGTAGGGTACAGGGGTCGGGTGACTACGAGCAGTACTTC. The chain carries TRBV19 and TRBJ2-7, with TRBD1 identical over 7 bases. Germline loops: CDR1 LNHDA, CDR2 SQIVND (reference sequence). The J segment lost 3 bases and the V segment lost 6 bases, leaving 11 bases of the junction unmatched. This CDR3 is 15 amino acids long. The full variable domain, its missing parts supplied by reference TRBV19 and TRBJ2-7, is DGGITQSPKYLFRKEGQNVTLSCEQNLNHDAMYWYRQDPGQGLRLIYYSQIVNDFQKGDIAEGYSVSREKKESFPLTVTSAQKNPTAFYLCASRVQGSGDYEQYFGPGTRLTVT.